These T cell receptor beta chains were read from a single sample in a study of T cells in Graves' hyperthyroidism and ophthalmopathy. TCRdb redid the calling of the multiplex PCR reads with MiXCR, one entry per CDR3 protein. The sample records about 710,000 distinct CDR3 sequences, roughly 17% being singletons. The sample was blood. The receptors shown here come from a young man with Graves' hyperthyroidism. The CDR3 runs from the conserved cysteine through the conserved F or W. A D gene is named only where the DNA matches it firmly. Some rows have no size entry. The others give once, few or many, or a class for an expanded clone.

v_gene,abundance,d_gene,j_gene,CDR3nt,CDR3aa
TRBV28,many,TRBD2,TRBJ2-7,TGTGCCAGCAGTCCCCGGGGGGGGGCGGGCTACGAGCAGTACTTC,CASSPRGGAGYEQYF
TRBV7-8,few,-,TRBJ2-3,TGTGCCAGCAGCTCCCCCTTGGCGGCACCCTCCACAGATACGCAGTATTTT,CASSSPLAAPSTDTQYF
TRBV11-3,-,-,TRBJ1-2,TGTGCCAGCAGCTTCACAGGGATCGACTATGGCTACACCTTC,CASSFTGIDYGYTF
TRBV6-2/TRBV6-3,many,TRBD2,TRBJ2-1,TGTGCCAGTGGACTAGCGGGAGGGGGTGAGCAGTTCTTC,CASGLAGGGEQFF
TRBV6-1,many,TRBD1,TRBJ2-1,TGTGCCAGCAGTGAAGGGACAGGGGGGGATGAGCAGTTCTTC,CASSEGTGGDEQFF
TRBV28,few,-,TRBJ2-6,TGTGCCAGCAGCTCCCCCGGGCAGGGGGGGGCCAACGTCCTGACTTTC,CASSSPGQGGANVLTF
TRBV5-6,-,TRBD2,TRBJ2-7,TGTGTCAGCAGCCTTCTAGCGGGAGCCAACGAGCAGTACTTC,CVSSLLAGANEQYF
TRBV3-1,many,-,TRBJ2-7,TGTGCCAGCAGCTATGGTTTGGGGGGCGCCTACGAGCAGTACTTC,CASSYGLGGAYEQYF
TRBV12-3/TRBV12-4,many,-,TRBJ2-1,TGTGCCAGCAGTCAAGGGGCTTCCTACAATGAGCAGTTCTTC,CASSQGASYNEQFF
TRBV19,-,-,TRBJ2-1,TGTGCCAGTAGTCTCGGGGCGGGCGGTGAGCAGTTCTTC,CASSLGAGGEQFF
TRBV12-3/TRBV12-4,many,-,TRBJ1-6,TGTGCCAGCAGTTTTGAGGTCTCACCCCTCCACTTT,CASSFEVSPLHF
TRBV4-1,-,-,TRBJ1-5,TGCGCCAGCAGCCAAGAGATCAGAGGGGGGAATCAGCCCCAGCATTTT,CASSQEIRGGNQPQHF
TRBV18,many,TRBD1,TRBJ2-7,TGTGCCAGCTCACCACAGTCGCTAAACAGGGGTGGCGAGCAGTACTTC,CASSPQSLNRGGEQYF
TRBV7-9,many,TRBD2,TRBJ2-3,TGTGCCAGCTCCAGACTAGCGGGACCCACAGATACGCAGTATTTT,CASSRLAGPTDTQYF
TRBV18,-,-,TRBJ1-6,TGTGCCAGCTCACCACTGGTCCTGAGCTCCTATAATTCACCCCTCCACTTT,CASSPLVLSSYNSPLHF
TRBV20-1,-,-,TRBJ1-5,TGCAGTGCTAGGAATAGCAATCAGCCCCAGCATTTT,CSARNSNQPQHF
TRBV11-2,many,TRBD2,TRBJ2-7,TGTGCCAGCAGCTTAGACAGCGGGAGAGGGGGCGAGCAGTACTTC,CASSLDSGRGGEQYF
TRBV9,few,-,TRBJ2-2,TGTGCCAGCAGCGGTTTGGGGACGAACACCGGGGAGCTGTTTTTT,CASSGLGTNTGELFF
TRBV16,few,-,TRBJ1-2,TGTGCCAGCAGTCCTGGACAGCGCTATGGCTACACCTTC,CASSPGQRYGYTF
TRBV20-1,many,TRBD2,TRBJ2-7,TGCAGTGCTAGCAGCCTAGCGGGAGGGATGTACGAGCAGTACTTC,CSASSLAGGMYEQYF
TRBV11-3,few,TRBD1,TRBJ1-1,TGTGCCAGCAGCTCCAGGGGGGTTAGTCGCGAAGCTTTCTTT,CASSSRGVSREAFF
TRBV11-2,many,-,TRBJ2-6,TGTGCCAGCAGCACCGGGGGTACCTCTGGGGCCAACGTCCTGACTTTC,CASSTGGTSGANVLTF
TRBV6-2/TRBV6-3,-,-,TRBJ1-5,TGTGCCAGCAGTTACCCTGCAGGTCAGCCCCAGCATTTT,CASSYPAGQPQHF
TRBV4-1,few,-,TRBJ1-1,TGCGCCAGCAGCTCCCGGACACGGAACACTGAAGCTTTCTTT,CASSSRTRNTEAFF
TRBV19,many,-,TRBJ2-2,TGTGCCAGTACCCTGGGGGTCACCGGGGAGCTGTTTTTT,CASTLGVTGELFF
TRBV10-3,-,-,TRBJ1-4,TGTGCCATCAAGGGCTTAAGTAATGAAAAACTGTTTTTT,CAIKGLSNEKLFF
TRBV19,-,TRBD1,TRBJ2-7,TGTGCCAGTTTCCGGGACAGGGGCTACGAGCAGTACTTC,CASFRDRGYEQYF
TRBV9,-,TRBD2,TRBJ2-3,TGTGCCAGCAGCGTAGACGGCGGGAGCGCAATTACAGATACGCAGTATTTT,CASSVDGGSAITDTQYF
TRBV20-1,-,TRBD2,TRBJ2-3,TGCAGTGCTAGATCCCTTACTAGCGGGAGGAGAGATACGCAGTATTTT,CSARSLTSGRRDTQYF
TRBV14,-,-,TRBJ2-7,TGTGCCAGCAGTTACAAAGACGAGCAGTACTTC,CASSYKDEQYF
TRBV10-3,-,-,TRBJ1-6,TGTGCCATCAGTGACAAGGGGGTCGTGTCACCCCTCCACTTT,CAISDKGVVSPLHF
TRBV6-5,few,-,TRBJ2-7,TGTGCCAGCAGTTACTCAAGCGGGCTTGCCTACGAGCAGTACTTC,CASSYSSGLAYEQYF
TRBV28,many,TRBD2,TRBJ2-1,TGTGCCAGCAGCCAAAGCGGGAGGAGGAACAATGAGCAGTTCTTC,CASSQSGRRNNEQFF
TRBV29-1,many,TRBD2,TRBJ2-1,TGCAGCGTTGATGATCCATGGGTGGCGGGAGACAATGAGCAGTTCTTC,CSVDDPWVAGDNEQFF
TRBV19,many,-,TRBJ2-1,TGTGCCAGTAGTACAGGGGTCTACAATGAGCAGTTCTTC,CASSTGVYNEQFF
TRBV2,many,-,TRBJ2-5,TGTGCCAGCAGGGACCGGCCGATGACCCAGTACTTC,CASRDRPMTQYF
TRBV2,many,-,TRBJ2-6,TGTGCCAGAGAGGGGGAGACGGGGGCCAACGTCCTGACTTTC,CAREGETGANVLTF
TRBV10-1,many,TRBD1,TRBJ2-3,TGCGCCAGCAGTCCTACCGGGACAGGCGGTACAGATACGCAGTATTTT,CASSPTGTGGTDTQYF
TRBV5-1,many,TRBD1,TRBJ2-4,TGCGCCAGCAGTCCCCCGGGGACAGTAAAAAACATTCAGTACTTC,CASSPPGTVKNIQYF
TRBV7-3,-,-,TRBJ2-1,TGTGCCAGCAGCTCTCTCTCAATGGGGGCCTACAATGAGCAGTTCTTC,CASSSLSMGAYNEQFF
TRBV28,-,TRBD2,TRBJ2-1,TGTGCCAGCAGTTTGCCGGGGACTAGCGGGAGTTACTGGGGTGAGCAGTTCTTC,CASSLPGTSGSYWGEQFF
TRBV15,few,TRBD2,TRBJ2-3,TGTGCCATCAGCGGGAGAACAGATACGCAGTATTTT,CAISGRTDTQYF
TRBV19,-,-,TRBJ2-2,TGTGCCAGTAGGACTTTCTTCGGGGAGCTGTTTTTT,CASRTFFGELFF
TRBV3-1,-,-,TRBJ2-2,TGTGCCAGCCAACCTCTAAACAGGGTGCGCGACACCGGGGAGCTGTTTTTT,CASQPLNRVRDTGELFF
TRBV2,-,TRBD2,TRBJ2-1,TGTGCCAGCAGCAGAGAAGGACTAGCGGGAGTATACAATGAGCAGTTCTTC,CASSREGLAGVYNEQFF
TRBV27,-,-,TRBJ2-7,TGTGCCAGCAGTTTGGTTTGGGACGGGAGCTCCTACGAGCAGTACTTC,CASSLVWDGSSYEQYF
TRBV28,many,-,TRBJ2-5,TGTGCCAGCAGTGGGGTGGCGCGGGGAGAGACCCAGTACTTC,CASSGVARGETQYF
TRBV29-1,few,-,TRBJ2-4,TGCAGCGTTGGACTCAAAAACATTCAGTACTTC,CSVGLKNIQYF
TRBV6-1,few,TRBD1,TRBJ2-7,TGTGCCAGCAAACGGGACAGAGGGACCTACGAGCAGTACTTC,CASKRDRGTYEQYF
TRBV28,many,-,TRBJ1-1,TGTGCCAGCACCCAAAGTGGGCAACCATACGAAGCTTTCTTT,CASTQSGQPYEAFF
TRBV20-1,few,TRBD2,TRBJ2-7,TGCAGTGTTAGGGGCTACCGGACTAGCGGGAGCTCCTACGAGCAGTACTTC,CSVRGYRTSGSSYEQYF